This T cell receptor beta chain was identified during a study of blood T cell repertoires in COVID-19. Whole-study context: Acute and convalescent COVID-19 specimens originated in the United States, Italy and Spain. The analysed material was cDNA or gDNA that came from T cells, B-cell-depleted T cells, or PBMCs.

Original methodology: Estimates of nucleated cell counts were drawn from the amplification of reference gene primers. TCRdb's table, derived via immunoSEQ multiplex PCR, lists solely in-frame clones and lacks some. That table furnishes V, J and clone size, whereas the DNA furnished D and trimming. This table has some 380,000 clones, about four fifths appearing once. The CDR3 consists of 15 residues. The germline gives CDR1 MNHEY, CDR2 SMNVEV (reference sequence). V gave up 6 bases and J gave up 6 bases; unmatched junction bases: 11. The J gene is TRBJ2-1, the V gene TRBV27; 7 bases agree with TRBD2. The receptor comes from a human donor with acute or convalescent COVID-19. The donor label of this sample is uncertain. Sequencing was done on a sample of peripheral blood. The CDR3 reads CASSLFAGVGNEQFF. For the CDR3, the DNA is TGTGCCAGCAGCCTCTTTGCGGGGGTTGGCAATGAGCAGTTCTTC.